The 9 T cell receptor beta chains presented below share a single source sample, sequenced in a study of identical twins. A single record per CDR3 protein comes from TCRdb applying MiXCR to the 5' RACE reads. The sample holds 500,000 to 650,000 distinct CDR3 sequences, approximately 20% seen once. The same sample was also used in a study of yellow fever vaccine responses in identical twins.

The sequencing sample was made of CD4+ T cells sorted from blood. The receptors derive from a woman aged 18-29 years in good health.

CDR3 sequence: CATSGGLAGANTGELFF. The CDR3 DNA follows: TGTGCCACCAGTGGGGGACTAGCGGGGGCGAACACCGGGGAGCTGTTTTTT. V usage is TRBV24-1 and J usage is TRBJ2-2; 14 nucleotides line up with TRBD2. Per the germline V gene, CDR1 is KGHDR and CDR2 is SFDVKD. With V trimmed by 5 bases and J by 0 bases, 1 base remained unmatched. CDR3 length: 17 amino acids.

This clonotype turned up a few times. As DNA, the CDR3 is TGCGCCAGCAGCCAAGACGTGGGGCAGGGCGTCTCTGAAGCTTTCTTT. It encodes CASSQDVGQGVSEAFF. The rearrangement uses TRBV4-1 and TRBJ1-1, with a possible D match to TRBD1 (5 bases). Germline assignment: CDR1 MGHRA and CDR2 YSYEKL. The CDR3 sequence is 16 residues long. V lost 0 bases to trimming and J lost 6 bases, with 17 bases between them.

The V call is TRBV10-3, the J call TRBJ1-2, with 8 bases lining up with TRBD1. The V gene end was trimmed by 6 bases and the J gene end by 12 bases; junction bases not matched to a gene: 9. The germline V gene has CDR1 ENHRY and CDR2 SYGVKD. This CDR3 region has 12 residues. The CDR3 nucleotides read TGTGCCATCAGGGACCTTGGACAGGGTGACACCTTC. Translation gives CAIRDLGQGDTF.

This chain links TRBV6-2 or TRBV6-3 with TRBJ2-2, with TRBD2 matching 11 bases. The germline V gene encodes CDR1 MNHEY and CDR2 SVGEGT. Losses at the gene ends were 6 bases for V and 6 bases for J; bases not matched to a gene: 6. The CDR3 consists of 15 residues. For the CDR3, the DNA is TGTGCCAGCAGATTTAGCGGGAGGGCCCCCGGGGAGCTGTTTTTT. It specifies CASRFSGRAPGELFF.

V gene TRBV20-1 combines with J gene TRBJ2-3, with D perhaps TRBD1 (6 bases). The V end was cut by 3 bases, the J end by 3 bases, with 13 bases between. The length of the CDR3 is 14 residues. CDR1 DFQATT and CDR2 SNEGSKA come from the germline V gene (reference sequence). The CDR3 DNA follows: TGCAGTGCTAGTAGCGCTCAGGGGACAGATACGCAGTATTTT. Amino acids: CSASSAQGTDTQYF.

The V call is TRBV5-1, the J call TRBJ2-1; 8 bases align to TRBD2. CDR3 length: 16 amino acids. The V and J ends lost 0 bases and 1 base, in that order; junction bases with no gene match: 3. Germline CDR1 reads SGHRS; CDR2 reads YFSETQ. In DNA, the CDR3 is TGCGCCAGCAGCTTGGTTAGCGGGGCATCCTACAATGAGCAGTTCTTC. Protein product: CASSLVSGASYNEQFF.

V and J are TRBV12-3 or TRBV12-4 and TRBJ2-5; 8 nucleotides align to TRBD1. V shed 7 bases and J 2 bases; nucleotides not matched to a gene: 9. The CDR3 has 15 residues. The CDR3 spells CASKAGTGVQETQYF. CDR3 in DNA: TGTGCCAGCAAAGCCGGGACAGGAGTTCAAGAGACCCAGTACTTC.

The chain joins TRBV24-1 to TRBJ2-1, with 14 nucleotides matching TRBD2. Trimming took 4 bases from V and 9 from J; bases not matched to a gene: 7. Germline lookup yields CDR1 KGHDR and CDR2 SFDVKD. The CDR3 spans 16 residues. The CDR3 DNA sequence: TGTGCCACCAGTGACCTAGGACTAGCGGGAGGAACTGAGCAGTTCTTC. Encoded protein: CATSDLGLAGGTEQFF.

The chain has TRBV12-3 or TRBV12-4 and TRBJ1-1; maybe TRBD1 (6 bases). Deletions cut 7 bases from V and 4 bases from J, with 16 bases between. This CDR3 comprises 14 residues. This CDR3 is CASIQGRRTTEAFF. DNA for the CDR3: TGTGCCAGCATTCAGGGGCGGAGAACCACTGAAGCTTTCTTT.